Sequencing of this TCR beta chain was carried out in a study of CD8 T cells in Susac syndrome. Germline CDR1 reads SQVTM; CDR2 reads ANQGSEA. Trimming removed 5 bases at V and 1 base at J, with 5 bases between. This CDR3 region has 11 residues. Random hexamers primed reverse transcription of about 0.45 to 1 ug RNA. Multiplex immunoSEQ PCR targeted 54 Vbeta and 13 Jbeta TCR beta segments. TCRdb re-called the immunoSEQ multiplex PCR reads through MiXCR, storing one row per CDR3 protein. Here the sample spans a few hundred thousand distinct CDR3 sequences, 70% to 90% being singletons. The study sequenced TCR beta in blood CD8+ and CD4+ T cells. Purification of the CD8+ and CD4+ T cells relied on negative isolation, and TEMRA cells underwent FACS enrichment.

The J gene is TRBJ1-1, the V gene TRBV29-1; no definite D call. The sample comprised CD8+ T cells from PBMCs. This TCR was recovered from a human donor with multiple sclerosis. The CDR3: CSVSRNTEAFF. CDR3 DNA: TGCAGCGTTTCCCGGAACACTGAAGCTTTCTTT.